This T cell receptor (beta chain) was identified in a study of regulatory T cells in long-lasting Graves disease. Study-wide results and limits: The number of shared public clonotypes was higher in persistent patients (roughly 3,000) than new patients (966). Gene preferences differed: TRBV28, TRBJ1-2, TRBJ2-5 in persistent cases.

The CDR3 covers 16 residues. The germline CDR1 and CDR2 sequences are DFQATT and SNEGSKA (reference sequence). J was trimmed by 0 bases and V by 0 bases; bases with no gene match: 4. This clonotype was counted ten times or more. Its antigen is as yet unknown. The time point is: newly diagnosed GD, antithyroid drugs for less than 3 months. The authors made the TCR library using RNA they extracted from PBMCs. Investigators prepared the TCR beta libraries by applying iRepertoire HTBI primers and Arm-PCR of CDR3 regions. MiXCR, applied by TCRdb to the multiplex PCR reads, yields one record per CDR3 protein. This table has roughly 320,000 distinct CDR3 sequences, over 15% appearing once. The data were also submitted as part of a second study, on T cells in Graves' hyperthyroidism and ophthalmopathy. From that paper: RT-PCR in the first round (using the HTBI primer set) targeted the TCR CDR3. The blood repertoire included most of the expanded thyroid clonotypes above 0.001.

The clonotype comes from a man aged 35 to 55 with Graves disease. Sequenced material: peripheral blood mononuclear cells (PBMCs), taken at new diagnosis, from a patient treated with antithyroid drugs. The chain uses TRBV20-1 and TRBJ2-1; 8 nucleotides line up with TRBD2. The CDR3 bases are TGCAGTGCTAGAGATCGGGGGGGGAGCTCCTACAATGAGCAGTTCTTC. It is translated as CSARDRGGSSYNEQFF.